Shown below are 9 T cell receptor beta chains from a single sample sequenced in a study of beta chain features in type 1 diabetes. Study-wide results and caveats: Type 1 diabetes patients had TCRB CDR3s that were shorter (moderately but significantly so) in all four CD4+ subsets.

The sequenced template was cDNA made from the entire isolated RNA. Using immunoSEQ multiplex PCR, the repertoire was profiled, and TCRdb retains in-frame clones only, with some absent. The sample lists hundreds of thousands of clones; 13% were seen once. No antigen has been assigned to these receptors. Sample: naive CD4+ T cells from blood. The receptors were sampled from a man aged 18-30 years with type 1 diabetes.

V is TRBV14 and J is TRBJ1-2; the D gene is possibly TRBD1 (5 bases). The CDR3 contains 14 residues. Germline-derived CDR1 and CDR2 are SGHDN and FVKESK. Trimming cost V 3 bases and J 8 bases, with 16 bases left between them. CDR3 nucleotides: TGTGCCAGCAGCCAGATGACAGAATGGAGGGGCTACACCTTC. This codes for CASSQMTEWRGYTF.

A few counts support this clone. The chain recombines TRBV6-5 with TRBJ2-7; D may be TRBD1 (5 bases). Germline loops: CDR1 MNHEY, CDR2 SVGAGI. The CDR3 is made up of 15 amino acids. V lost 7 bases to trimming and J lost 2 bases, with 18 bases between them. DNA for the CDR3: TGTGCCAGCAACCCGGACACAACTTTCGCCTACGAGCAGTACTTC. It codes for CASNPDTTFAYEQYF.

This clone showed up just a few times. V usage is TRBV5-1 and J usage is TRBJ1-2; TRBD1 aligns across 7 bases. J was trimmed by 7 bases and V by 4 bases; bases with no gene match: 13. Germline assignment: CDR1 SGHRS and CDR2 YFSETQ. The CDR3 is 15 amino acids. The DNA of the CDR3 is TGCGCCAGCAGCCAACCCCTCACAGGGGAGGGTGGCTACACCTTC. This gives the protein CASSQPLTGEGGYTF.

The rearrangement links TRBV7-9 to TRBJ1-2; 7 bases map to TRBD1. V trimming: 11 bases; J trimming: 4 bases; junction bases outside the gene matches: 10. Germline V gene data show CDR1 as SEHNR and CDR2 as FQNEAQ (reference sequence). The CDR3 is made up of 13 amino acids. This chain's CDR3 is CAGSTGPSYGYTF. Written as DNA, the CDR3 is TGTGCCGGATCGACAGGGCCATCCTATGGCTACACCTTC.

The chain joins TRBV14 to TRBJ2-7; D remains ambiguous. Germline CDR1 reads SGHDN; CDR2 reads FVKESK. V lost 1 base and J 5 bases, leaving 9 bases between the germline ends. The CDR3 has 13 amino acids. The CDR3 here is CASSQGAGNEQYF. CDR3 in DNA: TGTGCCAGCAGCCAAGGGGCTGGGAACGAGCAGTACTTC.

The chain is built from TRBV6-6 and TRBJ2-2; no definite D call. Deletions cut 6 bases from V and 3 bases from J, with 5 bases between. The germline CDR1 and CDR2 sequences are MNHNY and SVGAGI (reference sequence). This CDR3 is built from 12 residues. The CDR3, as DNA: TGTGCCAGCAGGCACTACACCGGGGAGCTGTTTTTT. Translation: CASRHYTGELFF.

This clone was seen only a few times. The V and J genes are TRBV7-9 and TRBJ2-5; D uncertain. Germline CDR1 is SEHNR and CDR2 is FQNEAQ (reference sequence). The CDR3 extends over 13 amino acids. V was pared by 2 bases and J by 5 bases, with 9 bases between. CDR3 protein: CASSLSDMETQYF. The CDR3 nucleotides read TGTGCCAGCAGCTTAAGCGATATGGAGACCCAGTACTTC.

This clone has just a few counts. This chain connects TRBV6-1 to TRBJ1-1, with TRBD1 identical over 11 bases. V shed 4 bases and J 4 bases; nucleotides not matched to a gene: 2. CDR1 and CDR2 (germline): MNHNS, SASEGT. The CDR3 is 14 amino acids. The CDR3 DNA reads TGTGCCAGCAGTGCGGGACAGGGGGGCACTGAAGCTTTCTTT. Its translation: CASSAGQGGTEAFF.

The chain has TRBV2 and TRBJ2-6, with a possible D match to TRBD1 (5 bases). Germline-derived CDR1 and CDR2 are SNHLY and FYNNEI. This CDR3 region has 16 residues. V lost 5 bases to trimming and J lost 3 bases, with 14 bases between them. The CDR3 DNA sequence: TGTGCCAGCAGTTTTTCCGACAGCAGTGGGGCCAACGTCCTGACTTTC. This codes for CASSFSDSSGANVLTF.